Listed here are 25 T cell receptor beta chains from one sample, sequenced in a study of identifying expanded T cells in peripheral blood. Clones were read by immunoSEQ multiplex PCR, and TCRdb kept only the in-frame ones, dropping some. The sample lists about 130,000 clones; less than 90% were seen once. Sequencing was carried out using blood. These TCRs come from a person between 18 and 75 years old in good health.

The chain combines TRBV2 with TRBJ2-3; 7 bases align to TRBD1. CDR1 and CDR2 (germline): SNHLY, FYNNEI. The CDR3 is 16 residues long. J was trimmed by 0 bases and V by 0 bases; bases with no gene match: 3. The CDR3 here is CASSEARTGSTDTQYF. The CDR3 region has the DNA TGTGCCAGCAGTGAAGCTCGGACAGGCAGCACAGATACGCAGTATTTT.

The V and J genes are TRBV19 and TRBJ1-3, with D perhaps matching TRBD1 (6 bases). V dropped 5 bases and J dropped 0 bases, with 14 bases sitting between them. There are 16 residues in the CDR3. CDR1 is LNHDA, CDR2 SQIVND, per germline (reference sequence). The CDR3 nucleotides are TGTGCCAGTAGTCCCAGAGGGACACCCTCTGGAAACACCATATATTTT. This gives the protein CASSPRGTPSGNTIYF.

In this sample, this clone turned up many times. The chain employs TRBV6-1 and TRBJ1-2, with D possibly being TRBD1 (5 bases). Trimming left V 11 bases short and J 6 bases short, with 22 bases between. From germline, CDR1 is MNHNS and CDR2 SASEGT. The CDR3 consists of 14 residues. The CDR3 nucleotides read TGTGCCGGAGGGCCCGGGACCTTAGAGCATGGCTACACCTTC. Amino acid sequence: CAGGPGTLEHGYTF.

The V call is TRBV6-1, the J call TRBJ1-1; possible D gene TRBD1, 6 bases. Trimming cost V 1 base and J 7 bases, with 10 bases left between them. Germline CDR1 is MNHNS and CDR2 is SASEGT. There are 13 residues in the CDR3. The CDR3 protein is CASSEDRAYEAFF. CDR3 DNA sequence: TGTGCCAGCAGTGAAGACAGGGCTTATGAAGCTTTCTTT.

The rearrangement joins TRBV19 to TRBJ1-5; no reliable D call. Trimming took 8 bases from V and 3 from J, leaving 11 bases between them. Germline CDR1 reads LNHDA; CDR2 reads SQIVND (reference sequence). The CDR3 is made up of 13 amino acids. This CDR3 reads CASDVNYNQPQHF. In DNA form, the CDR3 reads TGTGCCAGTGATGTTAATTACAATCAGCCCCAGCATTTT.

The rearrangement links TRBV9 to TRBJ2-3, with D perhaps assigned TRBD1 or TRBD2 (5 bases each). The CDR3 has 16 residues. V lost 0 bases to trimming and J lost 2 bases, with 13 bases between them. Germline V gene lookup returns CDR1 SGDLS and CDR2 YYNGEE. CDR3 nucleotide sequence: TGTGCCAGCAGCGTAGGTCAGGGAGATATCACAGATACGCAGTATTTT. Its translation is CASSVGQGDITDTQYF.

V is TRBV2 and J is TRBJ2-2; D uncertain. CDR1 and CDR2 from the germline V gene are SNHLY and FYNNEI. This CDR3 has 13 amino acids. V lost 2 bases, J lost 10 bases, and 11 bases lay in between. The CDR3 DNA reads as TGTGCCAGCAGTGAACCAGAGCCGCCGGAGCTGTTTTTT. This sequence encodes CASSEPEPPELFF.

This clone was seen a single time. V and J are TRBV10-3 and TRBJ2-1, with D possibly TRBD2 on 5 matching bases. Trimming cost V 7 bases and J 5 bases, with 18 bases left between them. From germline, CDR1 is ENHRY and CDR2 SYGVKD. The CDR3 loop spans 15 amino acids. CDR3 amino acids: CAIKDTVSGNNEQFF. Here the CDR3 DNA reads TGTGCCATCAAGGATACAGTCTCGGGAAACAATGAGCAGTTCTTC.

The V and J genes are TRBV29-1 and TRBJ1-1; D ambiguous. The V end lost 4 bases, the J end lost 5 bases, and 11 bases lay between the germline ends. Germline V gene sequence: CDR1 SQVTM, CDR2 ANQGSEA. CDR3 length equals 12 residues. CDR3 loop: CSVGEQRTEAFF. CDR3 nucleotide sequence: TGCAGCGTTGGAGAACAGCGGACTGAAGCTTTCTTT. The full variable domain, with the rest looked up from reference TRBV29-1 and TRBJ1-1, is SAVISQKPSRDICQRGTSLTIQCQVDSQVTMMFWYRQQPGQSLTLIATANQGSEATYESGFVIDKFPISRPNLTFSTLTVSNMSPEDSSIYLCSVGEQRTEAFFGQGTRLTVV.

DNA for the CDR3: TGCAGCGTTGCGGGGGGCCTGGACGGGAATGAAAAACTGTTTTTT. Translation: CSVAGGLDGNEKLFF. The chain links TRBV29-1 to TRBJ1-4; D possibly corresponds to TRBD1 (6 bases). Germline assignment: CDR1 SQVTM and CDR2 ANQGSEA. V lost 4 bases and J lost 5, with 17 bases in between. The CDR3 extends over 15 amino acids.

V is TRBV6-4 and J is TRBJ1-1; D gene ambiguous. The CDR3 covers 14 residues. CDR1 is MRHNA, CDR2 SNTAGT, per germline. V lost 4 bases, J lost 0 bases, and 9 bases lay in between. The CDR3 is CASSATGLNTEAFF. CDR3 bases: TGTGCCAGCAGTGCGACCGGATTGAACACTGAAGCTTTCTTT.

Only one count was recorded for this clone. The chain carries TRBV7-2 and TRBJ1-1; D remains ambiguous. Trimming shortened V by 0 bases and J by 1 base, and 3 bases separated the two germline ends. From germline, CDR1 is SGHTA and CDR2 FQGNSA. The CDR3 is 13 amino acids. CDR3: CASSLAENTEAFF. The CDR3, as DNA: TGTGCCAGCAGCTTAGCTGAGAACACTGAAGCTTTCTTT.

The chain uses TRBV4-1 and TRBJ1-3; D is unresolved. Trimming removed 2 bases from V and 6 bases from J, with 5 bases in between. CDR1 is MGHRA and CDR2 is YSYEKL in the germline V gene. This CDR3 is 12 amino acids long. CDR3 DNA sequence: TGCGCCAGCAGCCAACAACCAAACACCATATATTTT. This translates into CASSQQPNTIYF.

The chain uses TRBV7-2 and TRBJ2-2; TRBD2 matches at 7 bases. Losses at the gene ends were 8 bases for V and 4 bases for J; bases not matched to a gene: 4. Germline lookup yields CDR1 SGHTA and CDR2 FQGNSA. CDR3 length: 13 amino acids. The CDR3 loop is CASLTSATGELFF. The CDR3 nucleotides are TGTGCCAGCCTTACTAGCGCCACCGGGGAGCTGTTTTTT.

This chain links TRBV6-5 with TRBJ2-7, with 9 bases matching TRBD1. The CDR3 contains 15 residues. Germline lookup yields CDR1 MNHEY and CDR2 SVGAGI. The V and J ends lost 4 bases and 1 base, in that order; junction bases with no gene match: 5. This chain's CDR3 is CASSSAGTGSYEQYF. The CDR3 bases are TGTGCCAGCAGTTCCGCCGGGACAGGGTCCTACGAGCAGTACTTC.

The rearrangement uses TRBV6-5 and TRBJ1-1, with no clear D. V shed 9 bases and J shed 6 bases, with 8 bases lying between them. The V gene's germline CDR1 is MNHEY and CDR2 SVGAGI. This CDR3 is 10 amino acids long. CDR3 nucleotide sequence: TGTGCCAGTAATTGGCCTGAAGCTTTCTTT. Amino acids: CASNWPEAFF.

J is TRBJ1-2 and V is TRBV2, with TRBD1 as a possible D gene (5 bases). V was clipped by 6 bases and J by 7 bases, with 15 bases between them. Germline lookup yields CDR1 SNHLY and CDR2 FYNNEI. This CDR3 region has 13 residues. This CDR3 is CASSLGGTSGYTF. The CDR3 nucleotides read TGTGCCAGCAGCCTGGGGGGGACGTCTGGCTACACCTTC.

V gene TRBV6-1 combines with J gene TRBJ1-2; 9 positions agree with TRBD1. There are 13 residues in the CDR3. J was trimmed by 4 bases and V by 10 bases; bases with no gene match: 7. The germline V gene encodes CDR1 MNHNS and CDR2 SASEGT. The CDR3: CATSDRGLYGYTF. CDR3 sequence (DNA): TGTGCCACCTCGGACAGGGGACTCTATGGCTACACCTTC.

Here the CDR3 reads CASSRFSPLDTIYF. Here the CDR3 DNA reads TGTGCCAGCAGTCGCTTTAGCCCCCTTGACACCATATATTTT. The chain combines TRBV27 with TRBJ1-3; no definite D call. CDR3 length: 14 amino acids. The V and J ends lost 5 bases and 8 bases respectively, with 16 bases between them. Looked up from germline, CDR1 is MNHEY and CDR2 is SMNVEV (reference sequence).

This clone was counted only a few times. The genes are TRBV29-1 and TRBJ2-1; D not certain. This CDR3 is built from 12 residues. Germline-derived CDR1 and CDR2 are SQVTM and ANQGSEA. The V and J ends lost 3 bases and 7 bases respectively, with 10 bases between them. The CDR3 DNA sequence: TGCAGCGTTGAGTGGGAAGAAAATGAGCAGTTCTTC. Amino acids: CSVEWEENEQFF.

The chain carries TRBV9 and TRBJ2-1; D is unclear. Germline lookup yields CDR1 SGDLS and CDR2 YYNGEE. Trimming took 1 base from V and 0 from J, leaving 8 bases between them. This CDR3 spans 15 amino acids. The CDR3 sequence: CASSVQVSSYNEQFF. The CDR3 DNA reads TGTGCCAGCAGCGTACAAGTTAGCTCCTACAATGAGCAGTTCTTC.

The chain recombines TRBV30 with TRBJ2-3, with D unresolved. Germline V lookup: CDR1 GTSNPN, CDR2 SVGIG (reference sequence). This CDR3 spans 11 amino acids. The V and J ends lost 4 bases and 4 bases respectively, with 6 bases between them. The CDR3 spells CAWMLSDTQYF. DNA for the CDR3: TGTGCCTGGATGCTCTCAGATACGCAGTATTTT. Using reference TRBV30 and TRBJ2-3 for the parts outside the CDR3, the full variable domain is SQTIHQWPATLVQPVGSPLSLECTVEGTSNPNLYWYRQAAGRGLQLLFYSVGIGQISSEVPQNLSASRPQDRQFILSSKKLLLSDSGFYLCAWMLSDTQYFGPGTRLTVL.

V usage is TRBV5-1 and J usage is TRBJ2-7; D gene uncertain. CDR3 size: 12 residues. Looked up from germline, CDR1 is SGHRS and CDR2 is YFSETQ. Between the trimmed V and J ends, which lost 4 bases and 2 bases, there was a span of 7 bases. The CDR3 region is CASSELPYEQYF. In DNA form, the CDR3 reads TGCGCCAGCAGCGAACTCCCCTACGAGCAGTACTTC.

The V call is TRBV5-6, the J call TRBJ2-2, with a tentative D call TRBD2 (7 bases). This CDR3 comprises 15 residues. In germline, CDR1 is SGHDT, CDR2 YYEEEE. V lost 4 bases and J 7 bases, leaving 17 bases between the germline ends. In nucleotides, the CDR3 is TGTGCCAGCAGCCGGACGCGGGGGCGGGACGGGGAGCTGTTTTTT. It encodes CASSRTRGRDGELFF.

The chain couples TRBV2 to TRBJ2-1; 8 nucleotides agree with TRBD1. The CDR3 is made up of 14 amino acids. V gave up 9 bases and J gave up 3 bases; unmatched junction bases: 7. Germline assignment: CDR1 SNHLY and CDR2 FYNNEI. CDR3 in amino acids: CASNFRGLYNEQFF. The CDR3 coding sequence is TGTGCCAGTAACTTCAGGGGGCTCTACAATGAGCAGTTCTTC.